This T cell receptor beta chain was sequenced for a study of cytomegalovirus exposure and HLA in healthy donors (dated by TCRdb to 2016 to 2017). For the wider study: In an earlier analysis of some 610 of the donors, under 300 Gb of sequence data and 90 million to 120 million unique TCR beta sequences from roughly 180 million T cells were reported. An early release covering around 630 HLA-typed donors comprised 300 to 350 gigabases of sequencing data and tens of millions of unique TCR sequences. Of the roughly 430 genotyped donors, over 70% fell in the genetic ancestry cluster associated with self-reported Caucasian donors. The study aimed to test whether cataloging public T cell receptors could reveal signatures of past pathogen exposure. The study profiled the T cell repertoires of approximately 700 subjects by immunosequencing and related them to cytomegalovirus serostatus. Besides the first cohort of approximately 670 subjects, a separate validation cohort made up of around 120 different subjects was used. To predict cytomegalovirus infection status, the study brought together high-throughput TCR immunosequencing, statistical association of individual TCRs with disease status, and machine learning. To study patterns of TCR occurrence, a later analysis re-analyzed previously published TCR beta repertoires from hundreds of donors and added high-resolution HLA genotyping. The later analysis used no new phenotypic data to find candidate immune exposures, relying instead on TCR beta sequences and their occurrence across donors. An earlier analysis of 500 to 650 of the donors applied high-throughput TCR beta sequencing to assess whether each TCR beta V gene segment acted as functional or pseudogenic. Donor age, sex, ethnicity and CMV serostatus were compiled together with the repertoire data. A later genetic analysis used genome-wide SNP genotypes for 398 of the 666 donors, treating that subset as a discovery cohort. Every repertoire in the discovery cohort had been generated on one and the same sequencing platform. HLA typing covered class I and class II loci at four-digit resolution. The number of typed donors differed by locus: roughly 629-640 for A, B, C, DRB1 and DQB1; 500 to 550 for DQA1; approximately 600 for DPA1; and around 450 for DPB1. A few DR-DQ haplotypes were treated as single units for association and clustering because of strong linkage in the cohort. On average, over 200,000 unique TCR beta nucleotide sequences were sequenced per donor among about 400 genotyped donors of the cohort, with around 19% of those sequences being non-productive.

The cohort consisted of some 670 healthy bone marrow donors. At the time of sampling, all cohort members were nominally healthy, though unrecorded immune exposures were likely present. The donor was CMV seronegative and belonged to the group of around 350 seronegative cohort members. Every donor gave a peripheral blood sample, and the peripheral blood mononuclear cells from that sample were used for TCR beta sequencing. Genomic DNA was extracted from the blood cell samples with the Qiagen DNeasy Blood Extraction Kit. CDR1 and CDR2 are read off the germline V gene (reference sequence) as LNHDA and SQIVND. The CDR3 has 14 amino acids, counting the end cysteine and phenylalanine. CDR3 DNA only is kept here, 42 bases in frame from base 1. Trimming costs V 1 base and J 6 bases, and their ends lie 13 bases apart. What the authors observed across the whole study: While some public TCRs were present in many individuals, most TCR sequences turned up only very rarely across donors. In a later analysis, HLA-associated TCR beta chains showed more clonal expansion and lower generation probabilities than non-associated chains that were equally common. In both the original and validation cohorts, the classifier was reported to diagnose cytomegalovirus status with high specificity and sensitivity. An association between a missense DCLRE1C variant and V-gene and J-gene trimming of TCR beta chains was found in a later genetic analysis and replicated in an independent cohort. According to a later analysis, parvovirus B19, influenza, CMV and Epstein-Barr virus appeared linked to several top co-occurrence clusters. A few of the identified cytomegalovirus-associated TCR beta chains were confirmed in vitro to be specific for cytomegalovirus antigens. Because counts were too low, seventeen rarely observed V segments, including chromosome 9 orphons, were excluded from the earlier analysis of around 640 of the donors. A later analysis found that most CMV-associated TCR beta chains appeared HLA-restricted, with HLA associations seemingly driven largely by CMV exposure. A cluster of highly shared sequence variants was judged likely to be a technical artifact of the sequencing pipeline. When HLA alleles, especially DR and DQ, strongly co-occurred, attributing TCR associations to individual alleles was difficult. Roughly uniform sequencing depth across donors was assumed in presence/absence analyses, although this assumption may not hold. The only immune exposure information available for the cohort was CMV serostatus. Because HLA typing was unavailable for some donors at each locus, only the typed subset was used in association tests. Because the 87-base-pair reads could not distinguish some IMGT-functional V segments, including TRBV6-2 and TRBV6-3, those segments were excluded. In an earlier analysis of 587 of the donors, most TCR beta V segments appeared in productive rearrangements about 90% or about 30% of the time, broadly matching IMGT annotations. The cohort was sequenced for TCR beta chains only, and without alpha or paired-chain data the features that could be detected were limited. It was suggested by the authors that the approach could potentially be generalized to other disease states and immunological phenotypes. A later analysis associated around 16,000 TCR beta sequences with specific HLA alleles at a false discovery rate of 0.05. Compared with the approximately 670-donor mean, donors in an Asian-associated ancestry cluster had fewer N-insertions in productive TCRs, according to a later genetic analysis. A further reported finding was that TCR beta sequences accurately predicted the HLA-A and HLA-B alleles for most subjects in the first cohort. Correlated functional status among segregating V segments might be attributable to linkage disequilibrium, but an unknown experimental factor could not be ruled out. The study listed 150 to 200 TCR beta chains as associated with cytomegalovirus. According to a later analysis, TCR association rates differed among HLA loci, with DRB1 alleles showing the most associated TCRs and HLA-C alleles showing the fewest.

The library was produced with the immunoSEQ multiplex PCR assay. For the multiplex PCR, a mixture combining 60 forward primers for TCR Vbeta segments and 13 reverse primers for TCR Jbeta segments was used. The CDR3 region of rearranged TCR beta genes was amplified from genomic DNA by a multiplex PCR assay. The Illumina HiSeq System was used to sequence the amplified TCR beta libraries as 87-base-pair reads. Per the source publication's procedure: Across the 600 to 700 repertoires, a later analysis counted about 81 million unique TCR beta chains, 9.5 million to 13 million of which were shared by at least two donors. Raw reads were error-corrected and collapsed into unique sequences by a nearest-neighbor algorithm in which closely related sequences were merged to remove PCR and sequencing errors. Alignment of CDR3 sequences to IMGT reference sequences was used to assign V, D and J gene segments. For a sequence to be retained, a match of at least six nucleotides was required to both a V gene segment and a J gene segment. A rearrangement counted as productive if the CDR3 had no stop codons and remained in frame with V and J, and every other rearrangement counted as non-productive. CDR3 was defined by IMGT convention, running from the second conserved V-encoded cysteine to the conserved J-encoded phenylalanine. The earlier analysis of about 530 of the donors excluded any sequence lacking an unambiguous match to a single V gene segment. In an earlier analysis of about 590 of the donors, a V segment was called functional when productive rearrangements were above 56.7%, and segregating when the standard deviation between donors exceeded 5%. To diagnose cytomegalovirus status from the catalog of TCR beta chain sequences, a statistical classification framework was built. A later analysis assigned V and J genes by comparing TCR nucleotide sequences with IMGT/GENE-DB human TR gene sequences. A later analysis assigned CDR3 sequences and most-parsimonious VDJ recombination scenarios with the TCRdist pipeline. In a later analysis, every TCR beta chain was defined by the combination of its CDR3 amino acid sequence and its V-gene family, and reads without a unique V-gene family were dropped. To address suspected cross-contamination and a sequencing artifact, a later analysis removed under 600 highly shared, low-generation-probability nucleotide sequences. In a later analysis, a clonal expansion index for each public chain was calculated from normalized within-repertoire ranks of inferred template counts. A later analysis computed generation probabilities with a VDJ recombination model fitted to out-of-frame rearrangements, and checked the results against IGoR. Hypergeometric tests were used in a later analysis to score TCR-TCR, TCR-HLA and TCR-CMV co-occurrence, with a repertoire-size bias correction applied to the TCR pairs. A later analysis estimated false discovery rates by permuting HLA or CMV assignments 20 times. In a later analysis, co-occurring TCRs were grouped using DBSCAN, with TCRdist sequence similarity added in when clustering inside HLA-allele-positive subsets. Repertoires with fewer than 30,000 or more than 120,000 public chains were left out of co-occurrence clustering, as were about 5 repertoires with anomalous nucleotide sharing. TCRdb limited this immuneACCESS table to in-frame rearrangements with V and J called. A share of clones is missing; checked studies link under half to unresolved V genes, and the rest is unexplained. That table supplies the V and J calls and clone size; D and trimming were determined from the DNA. This sample gives approximately 70,000 clones in total; around 80% of them show up just once. Approximately 9.7% of the sample lies in the top ten.

Points on this clone: The antigen it recognizes is unknown. Base qualities are not at hand, and no much larger clone is one base apart.

The rearrangement combines TRBV19 with TRBJ2-7; a weak D assignment points to TRBD1 (5 bases agree). The TCR was taken from a man aged 40-49 years in good health and CMV-seronegative. Source material: PBMCs. CDR3 protein: CASSIGAGLTEQYF. The nucleotide sequence is TGTGCCAGTAGTATAGGTGCAGGGTTGACCGAGCAGTACTTC.